This is a list of T cell receptor beta chains from one sample in a study of T cell responses to AZD1222 COVID-19 vaccine. The method was immunoSEQ multiplex PCR; TCRdb's version includes in-frame clones alone and lacks a portion of them. The sample yields about 99,000 clones, around 89% seen once. The sequencing here drew on peripheral blood, taken on day 0 of AZD1222 vaccination. These receptors all stem from an adult in good health. Both conserved end residues are part of each CDR3. A D gene is named only where the DNA matches it firmly. The listing skips clone size in some rows; elsewhere it reads once, few, many or a size class.

V,D,size,length,J,CDR3,DNA
TRBV6-5,TRBD1,NA,14,TRBJ1-4,CASSYGTGSEKLFF,TGTGCCAGCAGTTACGGGACAGGTTCCGAAAAACTGTTTTTT
TRBV5-6,NA,NA,15,TRBJ2-7,CASTPSVGGRYEQYF,TGTGCCAGCACTCCTTCGGTGGGGGGCCGATACGAGCAGTACTTC
TRBV7-3,NA,NA,17,TRBJ1-1,CASSLNALSAANAEAFF,TGTGCCAGCAGCTTAAACGCTCTGTCGGCAGCCAATGCTGAAGCTTTCTTT
TRBV7-3,TRBD2,NA,14,TRBJ2-7,CASSPSGGALEQYF,TGTGCCAGCAGCCCTAGCGGGGGGGCCCTCGAGCAGTACTTC
TRBV11-2,TRBD1,NA,17,TRBJ2-7,CASSTTTGTGGRYEQYF,TGTGCCAGCAGCACCACCACCGGGACAGGGGGACGATACGAGCAGTACTTC
TRBV19,TRBD1,NA,13,TRBJ2-7,CASQGQGFYEQYF,TGTGCCAGCCAGGGACAGGGGTTCTACGAGCAGTACTTC
TRBV5-1,NA,NA,15,TRBJ2-5,CATSRWQGSGETQYF,TGCGCCACCTCACGGTGGCAGGGATCTGGAGAGACCCAGTACTTC
TRBV20-1,NA,NA,13,TRBJ1-4,CSASPPLDPQPFF,TGCAGTGCTAGTCCCCCTTTGGACCCCCAGCCGTTTTTT
TRBV5-4,TRBD2,NA,17,TRBJ2-7,CASSLFLSGGSSYEQYF,TGTGCCAGCAGCTTGTTTCTTAGCGGGGGGAGCTCCTACGAGCAGTACTTC
TRBV24-1,TRBD1,NA,15,TRBJ2-1,CATSPGTGNFHEQFF,TGTGCCACCAGTCCCGGGACAGGGAATTTCCATGAGCAGTTCTTC
TRBV5-6,NA,NA,13,TRBJ2-3,CASSLAFTDTQYF,TGTGCCAGCAGCTTGGCATTCACAGATACGCAGTATTTT
TRBV4-1,TRBD1,NA,15,TRBJ1-6,CASSHPTGEDSPLHF,TGCGCCAGCAGCCACCCGACAGGGGAGGATTCACCCCTCCACTTT
TRBV4-1,NA,few,15,TRBJ1-2,CASSQVIFGGRGYTF,TGCGCCAGCAGCCAAGTTATATTCGGAGGACGGGGCTACACCTTC
TRBV5-1,NA,once,15,TRBJ2-3,CASSLAGGASDTQYF,TGCGCCAGCAGCTTGGCTGGGGGGGCCTCGGATACGCAGTATTTT
TRBV5-4,TRBD2,NA,14,TRBJ2-1,CASSLPSGVNEQFF,TGTGCCAGCAGCTTGCCTAGCGGGGTGAATGAGCAGTTCTTC
TRBV9,NA,NA,9,TRBJ2-1,CASGYEQFF,TGTGCCAGCGGGTATGAGCAGTTCTTC
TRBV9,NA,NA,15,TRBJ2-5,CASSVGGVAEETQYF,TGTGCCAGCAGCGTTGGTGGGGTGGCCGAAGAGACCCAGTACTTC
TRBV2,TRBD1,NA,15,TRBJ1-5,CASSEARGGSQPQHF,TGTGCCAGCAGTGAAGCGCGAGGGGGCAGTCAGCCCCAGCATTTT
TRBV5-1,TRBD1,NA,15,TRBJ2-7,CASSLQGGETYEQYF,TGCGCCAGCAGCTTGCAAGGGGGCGAAACCTACGAGCAGTACTTC
TRBV10-3,NA,NA,13,TRBJ1-1,CAISDHSNTEAFF,TGTGCCATCAGTGACCATTCAAACACTGAAGCTTTCTTT
TRBV2,NA,NA,16,TRBJ2-1,CASSESVGRSYNEQFF,TGTGCCAGCAGTGAAAGTGTCGGGCGCTCCTACAATGAGCAGTTCTTC
TRBV27,NA,NA,14,TRBJ1-3,CASSLGLSGNTIYF,TGTGCCAGCAGTTTGGGGCTCTCTGGAAACACCATATATTTT
TRBV5-6,NA,many,13,TRBJ2-7,CASSFSLATKQYF,TGTGCCAGCAGCTTCAGTCTGGCTACGAAGCAGTACTTC
TRBV11-3,NA,NA,13,TRBJ2-1,CASSYGAYNEQFF,TGTGCCAGCAGCTACGGGGCGTACAATGAGCAGTTCTTC
TRBV2,TRBD1,NA,14,TRBJ2-7,CASSSDRNSYEQYF,TGTGCCAGCAGTTCGGACAGGAACTCCTACGAGCAGTACTTC
TRBV5-5,NA,NA,15,TRBJ1-3,CASSLSQGYGNTIYF,TGTGCCAGCAGCTTGAGTCAGGGGTATGGAAACACCATATATTTT
TRBV7-9,TRBD1,NA,16,TRBJ2-7,CASSLVGTGTSFEQYF,TGTGCCAGCAGCTTAGTCGGGACAGGGACCTCTTTCGAGCAGTACTTC
TRBV6-5,TRBD1,few,12,TRBJ1-2,CASSRDSYGYTF,TGTGCCAGCAGTAGGGACAGCTATGGCTACACCTTC
TRBV30,NA,NA,15,TRBJ1-5,CAWSNLGGEGQPQHF,TGTGCCTGGAGCAATCTCGGGGGAGAAGGCCAGCCCCAGCATTTT
TRBV5-1,TRBD1,NA,16,TRBJ2-5,CASSPGTGGRGETQYF,TGCGCCAGCAGCCCCGGGACAGGGGGACGTGGAGAGACCCAGTACTTC
TRBV9,NA,NA,18,TRBJ2-2,CASSVEEVTPLNTGELFF,TGTGCCAGCAGCGTAGAAGAGGTCACACCATTGAACACCGGGGAGCTGTTTTTT
TRBV9,NA,once,14,TRBJ2-7,CASSVGDGGGEQYF,TGTGCCAGCAGCGTAGGTGACGGCGGAGGGGAGCAGTACTTC
TRBV6-5,NA,once,15,TRBJ2-1,CATPLTKSSYNEQFF,TGTGCCACCCCACTGACAAAAAGCTCCTACAATGAGCAGTTCTTC
TRBV30,NA,NA,11,TRBJ1-1,CARTMNTEAFF,TGTGCCCGAACTATGAACACTGAAGCTTTCTTT
TRBV6-1,TRBD2,NA,15,TRBJ2-5,CASSEMGTGGETQYF,TGTGCCAGCAGTGAAATGGGGACGGGGGGAGAGACCCAGTACTTC
TRBV4-1,TRBD1,NA,15,TRBJ1-2,CASSQRDRGQTGYTF,TGCGCCAGCAGCCAGCGGGACAGAGGGCAAACTGGCTACACCTTC
TRBV7-9,NA,NA,11,TRBJ1-2,CASSLERGYTF,TGTGCCAGCAGCTTAGAAAGAGGCTACACCTTC
TRBV7-9,TRBD1,NA,14,TRBJ1-6,CASSLGQKDSPLHF,TGTGCCAGCAGCTTGGGACAGAAAGATTCACCCCTCCACTTT
TRBV6-7,NA,NA,16,TRBJ2-1,CASSLDFSGSYNEQFF,TGTGCCAGCAGCCTGGATTTCTCAGGATCCTACAATGAGCAGTTCTTC
TRBV9,NA,NA,13,TRBJ2-1,CASSAGWRHEQFF,TGTGCCAGCAGCGCGGGGTGGAGACATGAGCAGTTCTTC
TRBV3-1/TRBV3-2,TRBD2,few,17,TRBJ2-3,CASSQEIQLAGSDTQYF,TGTGCCAGCAGCCAAGAAATCCAGCTAGCGGGGTCCGATACGCAGTATTTT
TRBV9,NA,NA,16,TRBJ1-5,CASSDSDTYSNQPQHF,TGTGCCAGCAGTGACTCGGACACATATAGCAATCAGCCCCAGCATTTT
TRBV29-1,NA,NA,12,TRBJ2-7,CSVTGNYYEQYF,TGCAGCGTGACCGGCAACTACTACGAGCAGTACTTC
TRBV10-2,NA,NA,13,TRBJ2-7,CASSESTGREQYF,TGCGCCAGCAGTGAGTCCACCGGGCGCGAGCAGTACTTC
TRBV5-4,TRBD2,NA,16,TRBJ2-2,CASSFLGLYNTGELFF,TGTGCCAGCAGCTTCCTGGGACTATATAACACCGGGGAGCTGTTTTTT
TRBV4-1,TRBD1,NA,13,TRBJ1-1,CASSLPGQTGAFF,TGCGCCAGCAGCCTACCGGGACAGACCGGAGCTTTCTTT
TRBV10-1,NA,NA,17,TRBJ2-7,CASSESKGIVGSYEQYF,TGCGCCAGCAGTGAGTCGAAAGGTATAGTGGGCTCCTACGAGCAGTACTTC
TRBV6-5,TRBD1,NA,15,TRBJ2-3,CASSGTGFSTDTQYF,TGTGCCAGCAGCGGGACAGGCTTTAGCACAGATACGCAGTATTTT
TRBV28,NA,NA,15,TRBJ1-4,CASSVGSADNEKLFF,TGTGCCAGCAGTGTCGGCTCCGCGGATAATGAAAAACTGTTTTTT
TRBV2,NA,few,11,TRBJ1-1,CASGGSATAFF,TGTGCCAGCGGAGGGTCAGCGACAGCTTTCTTT
TRBV6-5,TRBD2,NA,14,TRBJ2-2,CATLAGVNTGELFF,TGTGCCACCTTAGCGGGGGTGAACACCGGGGAGCTGTTTTTT
TRBV25-1,TRBD1,NA,14,TRBJ1-5,CASSEQGAGQPQHF,TGTGCCAGCAGTGAACAGGGGGCCGGTCAGCCCCAGCATTTT
TRBV5-5,TRBD1,NA,14,TRBJ2-7,CASSEDRFPSEQYF,TGTGCCAGCAGCGAGGACAGGTTTCCGAGCGAGCAGTACTTC
TRBV12-3/TRBV12-4,NA,NA,13,TRBJ1-3,CASSLLSGNTIYF,TGTGCCAGCAGCCTTCTATCGGGAAACACCATATATTTT
TRBV14,NA,NA,16,TRBJ2-3,CASSGWGGPETDTQYF,TGTGCCAGCAGCGGCTGGGGGGGGCCCGAGACAGATACGCAGTATTTT
TRBV7-9,NA,NA,11,TRBJ2-2,CASSLTGELFF,TGTGCCAGCAGCTTAACCGGGGAGCTGTTTTTT
TRBV5-1,NA,NA,13,TRBJ2-1,CASSTTDRNEQFF,TGCGCCAGCAGCACGACAGACAGAAATGAGCAGTTCTTC
TRBV18,NA,few,12,TRBJ2-7,CASSEGPYEQYF,TGTGCCAGCTCCGAGGGCCCCTACGAGCAGTACTTC
TRBV9,NA,NA,13,TRBJ2-2,CASSPSGTGELFF,TGTGCCAGCAGCCCAAGCGGAACCGGGGAGCTGTTTTTT
TRBV27,NA,NA,16,TRBJ2-5,CASSPQAGTLQETQYF,TGTGCCAGCAGTCCTCAAGCGGGGACACTTCAAGAGACCCAGTACTTC